This T cell receptor beta chain was found in a study of liver allograft versus peripheral blood T cells. Study context: Liver transplant recipients had T cell receptor repertoires compared between transplanted liver and peripheral blood.

This CDR3 comprises 13 residues. Trimming pared 3 bases from V and 2 bases from J, leaving 6 bases between. CDR1 SGHDT and CDR2 YYEEEE come from the germline V gene. TCRdb recomputed calls from the reads with MiXCR, one row per CDR3 protein. The sample consists of approximately 16,000 distinct CDR3 sequences, roughly a fifth of them appearing once. This clonotype has a handful of counts. The clonotype comes from a human patient who had a liver transplant. These T cells may partly come from the graft donor. The chain employs TRBV5-6 and TRBJ1-3; D is uncertain. This CDR3 is CASSSLAGNTIYF. CDR3 nucleotides: TGTGCCAGCAGCTCCTTGGCTGGAAACACCATATATTTT. The entire variable domain, with the rest obtained from reference TRBV5-6 and TRBJ1-3, is as follows: DAGVTQSPTHLIKTRGQQVTLRCSPKSGHDTVSWYQQALGQGPQFIFQYYEEEERQRGNFPDRFSGHQFPNYSSELNVNALLLGDSALYLCASSSLAGNTIYFGEGSWLTVV.